A selection of T cell receptor beta chains follows, all from one sample in a study of blood T cell repertoires in COVID-19. Assay: immunoSEQ multiplex PCR; the TCRdb copy retains only in-frame clones and omits some. The sample carries roughly 95,000 clones, under 85% recorded once. The sequenced sample consisted of peripheral blood. These TCRs come from a human donor in a cohort sampled during active COVID-19. CDR3s include the opening cysteine and the closing phenylalanine or tryptophan. Each record gives: V gene, J gene, D gene, CDR3 DNA, CDR3 protein. The D gene is left open where the match is weak.

TRBV10-3	TRBJ1-2	TRBD1	TGTGCCATCAGTGGTGGTATGACAGGGGGCGACTATGGCTACACCTTC	CAISGGMTGGDYGYTF
TRBV10-3	TRBJ1-1	TRBD1	TGTGCCATCGGACAGGGGTCCATCATGAACACTGAAGCTTTCTTT	CAIGQGSIMNTEAFF
TRBV3-1/TRBV3-2	TRBJ1-1	.	TGTGCCAGCAGCCACCATGGGAGGGGAAACACTGAAGCTTTCTTT	CASSHHGRGNTEAFF
TRBV4-3	TRBJ2-4	.	TGCGCCAGCAGCCAAGGAGGGTCCCGTGTCGGGGACATTCAGTACTTC	CASSQGGSRVGDIQYF
TRBV19	TRBJ1-5	TRBD1	TGTGCCAGTAGTGGAGGGACAGGGGGACGTGGGGACAATCAGCCCCAGCATTTT	CASSGGTGGRGDNQPQHF
TRBV15	TRBJ2-2	.	TGTGCCACCAGCGGGGGGTACAGTAAGAACACCGGGGAGCTGTTTTTT	CATSGGYSKNTGELFF
TRBV6-1	TRBJ1-4	.	TGTGCCAGCAGTGAATTGGGTTACGGGACTAATGAAAAACTGTTTTTT	CASSELGYGTNEKLFF
TRBV7-9	TRBJ2-7	TRBD1	TGTGCCAGCAGCTCTCCGGACAGGGGGGGGTACGAGCAGTACTTC	CASSSPDRGGYEQYF
TRBV19	TRBJ1-1	.	TGTGCCAGTAGAGTCGGGAAATTGAACACTGAAGCTTTCTTT	CASRVGKLNTEAFF
TRBV18	TRBJ1-4	.	TGTGCCAGCTCACCATGGGGAGGAACTAATGAAAAACTGTTTTTT	CASSPWGGTNEKLFF